The 23 T cell receptor beta chains listed next were all sequenced from one sample in a study of T cells in Graves' hyperthyroidism and ophthalmopathy. Template material for amplifying TCR beta CDR3 regions consisted of RNA transcripts. The study used the HTBI primer set for a first-round RT-PCR of the TCR CDR3. A single record per CDR3 protein comes from TCRdb applying MiXCR to the multiplex PCR reads. Among some 580,000 distinct CDR3 sequences listed, roughly 15% were seen once. Material for sequencing was blood. The receptors derive from a woman aged 40 to 55 with Graves' ophthalmopathy.

This clonotype was seen at least ten times. The chain recombines TRBV6-6 with TRBJ1-1; D gene unclear. Germline V gene lookup returns CDR1 MNHNY and CDR2 SVGAGI (reference sequence). V lost 2 bases, J lost 2 bases, and 9 bases lay in between. The CDR3 runs 14 residues. The CDR3 is CASSYGRTNTEAFF. In DNA, the CDR3 is TGTGCCAGCAGTTACGGTCGGACTAACACTGAAGCTTTCTTT.

The V call is TRBV20-1, the J call TRBJ2-7; 7 bases match TRBD1. V dropped 1 base and J dropped 3; count of bases not matched to a gene: 9. Per the germline V gene, CDR1 is DFQATT and CDR2 is SNEGSKA (reference sequence). The CDR3 runs 15 residues. In DNA, the CDR3 is TGCAGTGCTAGAGCGCACGGACAGGCCCTCTACGAGCAGTACTTC. Encoded protein: CSARAHGQALYEQYF.

This clonotype was observed a handful of times. The chain employs TRBV7-9 and TRBJ2-1; TRBD2 matches 10 bases. Germline CDR1 is SEHNR and CDR2 is FQNEAQ (reference sequence). The CDR3 has 18 residues. Trimming removed 5 bases from V and 6 bases from J; junction bases left unmatched: 16. The CDR3: CASSQRGGWWTSGNEQFF. CDR3 DNA: TGTGCCAGCAGCCAGAGGGGGGGGTGGTGGACTAGCGGCAATGAGCAGTTCTTC.

This clonotype has at least ten counts. This chain links TRBV2 with TRBJ1-2, with D uncertain. The germline V and J ends were trimmed by 3 bases and 0 bases, with 8 bases remaining between them. Per the germline V gene, CDR1 is SNHLY and CDR2 is FYNNEI. CDR3 length: 14 residues. CDR3 DNA sequence: TGTGCCAGCAGTGAGGCAGGACCTAACTATGGCTACACCTTC. Its protein is CASSEAGPNYGYTF.

This clonotype has ten or more counts. One junction end disagrees with the germline gene, perhaps due to a read error. The V gene is TRBV5-1, the J gene TRBJ2-1; 11 bases are a match to TRBD2. The CDR3 consists of 15 residues. Germline assignment: CDR1 SGHRS and CDR2 YFSETQ. CDR3 DNA sequence: TGTGCCAGCAGCTTTAGCGGGAGGGGGTACAATGAGCAGTTCTTC. Its translation is CASSFSGRGYNEQFF.

The V call is TRBV7-9, the J call TRBJ2-1; no clear D gene. The CDR3 loop spans 14 amino acids. From germline, CDR1 is SEHNR and CDR2 FQNEAQ (reference sequence). V shed 1 base and J shed 4 bases, with 8 bases lying between them. DNA for the CDR3: TGTGCCAGCAGCTTAGAAGTTATTTACAATGAGCAGTTCTTC. Translation: CASSLEVIYNEQFF.

Ten or more counts support this clonotype. The chain links TRBV2 to TRBJ2-5; D is unclear. This CDR3 region has 14 residues. The V gene lost 3 bases and the J gene lost 7 bases, with 15 bases spanning the gap. Germline CDR1 reads SNHLY; CDR2 reads FYNNEI. The CDR3 sequence: CASSDLVGYGTQYF. The CDR3 nucleotides read TGTGCCAGCAGTGACCTTGTTGGATACGGGACCCAGTACTTC.

This clonotype was observed at least ten times. The V call is TRBV27, the J call TRBJ2-1; 7 bases are shared with TRBD2. The junction had 6 bases not matched to a gene; V was cut back by 5 bases and J by 8 bases. CDR1 is MNHEY and CDR2 is SMNVEV in the germline V gene (reference sequence). The CDR3 length is 13 residues. The CDR3 region is CASSNGGFDEQFF. In DNA form, the CDR3 reads TGTGCCAGCAGTAACGGGGGGTTCGATGAGCAGTTCTTC.

This clonotype was detected ten times or more. V is TRBV27 and J is TRBJ2-1; perhaps TRBD1 as D (5 bases). Germline CDR1 is MNHEY and CDR2 is SMNVEV (reference sequence). This CDR3 is 15 amino acids long. Trimming took off 4 bases at V and 6 bases at J, with 16 bases between the two ends. The CDR3 spells CASSSQHRSVNEQFF. The CDR3 DNA follows: TGTGCCAGCAGTTCACAACACAGGTCGGTCAATGAGCAGTTCTTC.

A single count supports this clonotype. A much larger clone lies one base from this, so it may be a read error. The CDR3 coding sequence is TGTGCCAGCAGTGAAGGCGGGTCCAACTATAATTCACCCCTCCACTTT. Protein: CASSEGGSNYNSPLHF. This rearrangement joins TRBV28 to TRBJ1-6; D gene unclear. The V end lost 5 bases, the J end lost 3 bases, and 14 bases lay between the germline ends. The CDR3 runs 16 residues. In germline, CDR1 is MDHEN, CDR2 SYDVKM.

Concerning this clonotype itself: Possible read error: a much larger clone is one base away. The V gene is TRBV7-9, the J gene TRBJ2-3; the D gene is possibly TRBD2 (6 bases). The V end was cut by 1 base, the J end by 6 bases, with 23 bases between. This CDR3 has 18 amino acids. Germline V gives CDR1 SEHNR, CDR2 FQNEAQ (reference sequence). The CDR3 bases are TGTGCCAGCAGCTTAGGGATGCTAATCGGGACTCCCTTGGATACGCAGTATTTT. This gives the protein CASSLGMLIGTPLDTQYF.

This clonotype has a count of ten or more. This chain connects TRBV20-1 to TRBJ2-3; 7 nucleotides align to TRBD2. The CDR3 has 15 amino acids. Germline CDR1 is DFQATT and CDR2 is SNEGSKA (reference sequence). V lost 0 bases, J lost 2 bases, and 5 bases stayed unmatched. CDR3 sequence reads: CSARDRDYHTDTQYF. In DNA form, the CDR3 reads TGCAGTGCTAGAGATAGGGACTACCACACAGATACGCAGTATTTT.

The genes are TRBV7-9 and TRBJ2-1; TRBD1 matches 7 bases. The CDR3 is made up of 15 amino acids. Germline CDR1 SEHNR, CDR2 FQNEAQ (reference sequence). Trimming cost V 3 bases and J 0 bases; bases outside gene matches: 2. The CDR3 region is CASSFGTASYNEQFF. CDR3 nucleotide sequence: TGTGCCAGCAGCTTTGGGACAGCCTCCTACAATGAGCAGTTCTTC.

Of note for this clonotype: A clone one base away is much larger, so this may be a read error. This rearrangement joins TRBV7-9 to TRBJ2-5; D perhaps matches TRBD2 (6 bases). V was shortened by 5 bases and J by 8 bases, with 21 bases between the two germline ends. This CDR3 comprises 15 residues. CDR1 SEHNR and CDR2 FQNEAQ come from the germline V gene (reference sequence). CDR3: CASSPVGGLLTTQYF. CDR3 bases: TGTGCCAGCAGCCCCGTGGGAGGCCTCCTCACTACCCAGTACTTC.

This clonotype was detected ten times or more. The chain has TRBV3-1 and TRBJ1-1; D remains unclear. CDR1 LGHDT and CDR2 YNNKEL come from the germline V gene (reference sequence). V dropped 1 base and J dropped 1 base, with 4 bases sitting between them. The length of the CDR3 is 13 residues. The CDR3: CASSQARNTEAFF. Written as DNA, the CDR3 is TGTGCCAGCAGCCAAGCAAGGAACACTGAAGCTTTCTTT. The complete variable domain, with remaining parts taken from reference TRBV3-1 and TRBJ1-1, reads DTAVSQTPKYLVTQMGNDKSIKCEQNLGHDTMYWYKQDSKKFLKIMFSYNNKELIINETVPNRFSPKSPDKAHLNLHINSLELGDSAVYFCASSQARNTEAFFGQGTRLTVV.

Many counts were recorded for this clonotype. The chain combines TRBV3-1 with TRBJ2-7; TRBD2 matches at 11 bases. This CDR3 spans 14 amino acids. The germline V gene encodes CDR1 LGHDT and CDR2 YNNKEL (reference sequence). The junction had 8 bases not matched to a gene; V was cut back by 6 bases and J by 7 bases. The CDR3 nucleotides are TGTGCCAGCAGACTAGCGGGAGTAGTGGGTGAGCAGTACTTC. Protein: CASRLAGVVGEQYF.

This rearrangement joins TRBV7-6 to TRBJ2-7, with D tentatively TRBD1 (6 bases). This CDR3 has 14 amino acids. The germline V and J ends were trimmed by 6 bases and 4 bases, with 16 bases remaining between them. In germline, CDR1 is SGHVS, CDR2 FNYEAQ. The CDR3 DNA reads as TGTGCCAGCAGTCCACAGGGAATGGAGTACGAGCAGTACTTC. Translated: CASSPQGMEYEQYF.

V and J are TRBV12-3 or TRBV12-4 and TRBJ2-6, with TRBD1 identical over 8 bases. Trimming at V came to 3 bases and at J to 0 bases, leaving 4 bases not matched to a gene. The CDR3 is 17 amino acids. CDR3 DNA: TGTGCCAGCAGTTTGACAGGGGTGATCTCTGGGGCCAACGTCCTGACTTTC. Protein sequence: CASSLTGVISGANVLTF.

At least ten counts were recorded for this clonotype. The J gene is TRBJ2-6, the V gene TRBV28; maybe TRBD1 (6 bases). The CDR3 sequence is 15 residues long. Germline CDR1 and CDR2: MDHEN and SYDVKM. Trimming stripped 5 bases from V and 9 bases from J, with 17 bases between. The CDR3 spells CASSPTEFRGNVLTF. Written as DNA, the CDR3 is TGTGCCAGCAGTCCGACGGAGTTCAGGGGCAACGTCCTGACTTTC.

CDR3 loop: CASSLGGSLDTQYF. The CDR3 nucleotides are TGTGCCAGCAGCCTAGGCGGGAGTTTGGATACGCAGTATTTT. The chain uses TRBV6-1 and TRBJ2-3; 7 bases fit TRBD2. Germline-derived CDR1 and CDR2 are MNHNS and SASEGT. The V gene end was trimmed by 6 bases and the J gene end by 6 bases; junction bases not matched to a gene: 9. This CDR3 contains 14 residues.

This clonotype showed up just a few times. This chain connects TRBV29-1 to TRBJ1-1, with D uncertain. Germline V gene sequence: CDR1 SQVTM, CDR2 ANQGSEA. The CDR3 extends over 13 amino acids. Trimming took off 2 bases at V and 0 bases at J, with 7 bases between the two ends. This chain's CDR3 is CSVETDMNTEAFF. In nucleotides, the CDR3 is TGCAGCGTTGAAACTGATATGAACACTGAAGCTTTCTTT.

This clonotype was observed at least ten times. J is TRBJ1-2 and V is TRBV2; D might be TRBD1 (6 bases). This CDR3 is 15 amino acids long. The germline V gene has CDR1 SNHLY and CDR2 FYNNEI. Trimming cost V 5 bases and J 5 bases, with 18 bases left between them. CDR3 residues: CASSQGFGQGYGYTF. In DNA form, the CDR3 reads TGTGCCAGCAGTCAGGGTTTCGGGCAGGGGTATGGCTACACCTTC.

At least ten counts were recorded for this clonotype. This chain uses TRBV27 with TRBJ2-5, with 10 bases aligning to TRBD1. V shed 5 bases, J shed 5 bases, and the junction held 2 bases outside the gene matches. The CDR3 extends over 13 amino acids. In germline, CDR1 is MNHEY, CDR2 SMNVEV (reference sequence). CDR3 bases: TGTGCCAGCAGTGGACAGGGGGGGGAGACCCAGTACTTC. Amino acid sequence: CASSGQGGETQYF.